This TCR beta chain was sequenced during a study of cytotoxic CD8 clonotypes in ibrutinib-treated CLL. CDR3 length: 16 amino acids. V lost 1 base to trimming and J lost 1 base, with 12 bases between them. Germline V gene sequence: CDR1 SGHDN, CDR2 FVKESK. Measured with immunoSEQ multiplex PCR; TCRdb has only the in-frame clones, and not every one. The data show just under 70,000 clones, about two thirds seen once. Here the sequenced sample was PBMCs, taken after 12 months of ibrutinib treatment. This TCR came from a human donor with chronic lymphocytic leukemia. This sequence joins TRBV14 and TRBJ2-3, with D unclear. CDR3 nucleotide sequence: TGTGCCAGCAGCCAAGGAGTGGGTAGAGGCACAGATACGCAGTATTTT. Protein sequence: CASSQGVGRGTDTQYF.